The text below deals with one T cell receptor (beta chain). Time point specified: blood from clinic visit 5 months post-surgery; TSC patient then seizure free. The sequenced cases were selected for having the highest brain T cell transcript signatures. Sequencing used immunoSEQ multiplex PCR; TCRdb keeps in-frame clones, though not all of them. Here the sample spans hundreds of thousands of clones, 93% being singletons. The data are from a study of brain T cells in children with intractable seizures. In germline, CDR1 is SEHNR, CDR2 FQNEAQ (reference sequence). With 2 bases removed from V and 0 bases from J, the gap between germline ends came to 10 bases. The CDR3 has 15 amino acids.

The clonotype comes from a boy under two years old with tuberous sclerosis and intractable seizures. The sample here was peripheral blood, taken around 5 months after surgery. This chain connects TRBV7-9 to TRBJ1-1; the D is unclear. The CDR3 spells CASSLSWGMNTEAFF. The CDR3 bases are TGTGCCAGCAGCTTAAGTTGGGGTATGAACACTGAAGCTTTCTTT.